This T cell receptor (beta chain) was documented in a study of cytomegalovirus exposure and HLA in healthy donors. Across the whole study: Findings of an earlier analysis included 117 million unique TCR beta sequences from roughly 190 million T cells. Notes on the study in general: From TCR beta sequences, most subjects' HLA-A and HLA-B alleles were reportedly predicted accurately.

Trimming removed 8 bases from V and 0 bases from J, with 10 bases in between. Germline V gene lookup returns CDR1 SEHNR and CDR2 FQNEAQ (reference sequence). This CDR3 is built from 14 residues. It was with 60 Vbeta and 13 Jbeta primers that the PCR ran. Sequenced by immunoSEQ multiplex PCR; TCRdb stores in-frame clones only, minus some. The data contain 150,000 to 180,000 clones, about 80% of them singletons. About this clone itself: Its cognate antigen is unknown.

Input material: PBMCs. The source is a man aged 25-40 years in good health and CMV-seropositive. The chain is built from TRBV7-9 and TRBJ2-2; D may be TRBD2 (5 bases). CDR3: CASQDFTNTGELFF. The DNA of the CDR3 is TGTGCCAGCCAGGACTTTACGAACACCGGGGAGCTGTTTTTT.